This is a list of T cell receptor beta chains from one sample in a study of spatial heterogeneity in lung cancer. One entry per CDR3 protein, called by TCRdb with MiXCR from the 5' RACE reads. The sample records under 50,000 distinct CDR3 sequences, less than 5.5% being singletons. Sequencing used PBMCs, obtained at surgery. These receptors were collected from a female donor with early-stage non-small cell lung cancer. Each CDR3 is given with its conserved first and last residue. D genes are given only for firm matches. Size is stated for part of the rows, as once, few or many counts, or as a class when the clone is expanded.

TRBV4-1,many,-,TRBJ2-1,CASSQAGVSYNEQFF,TGCGCCAGCAGCCAAGCAGGGGTCTCCTACAATGAGCAGTTCTTC
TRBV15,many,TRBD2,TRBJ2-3,CATSRDRGGRTDTQYF,TGTGCCACCAGCAGGGACCGGGGGGGCCGAACAGATACGCAGTATTTT
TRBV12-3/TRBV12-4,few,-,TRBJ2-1,CASSSPGPGKQFF,TGTGCCAGCAGTTCACCTGGGCCAGGGAAGCAGTTCTTC
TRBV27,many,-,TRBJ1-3,CASSTKGSGNTIYF,TGTGCCAGCAGTACCAAGGGCTCTGGAAACACCATATATTTT
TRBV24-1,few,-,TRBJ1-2,CATSDPSGRQTNYGYTF,TGTGCCACCAGTGATCCCTCGGGGCGACAGACTAACTATGGCTACACCTTC
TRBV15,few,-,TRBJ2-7,CATSRDGFSSSEQYF,TGTGCCACCAGCAGAGATGGTTTCAGCTCCTCCGAGCAGTACTTC
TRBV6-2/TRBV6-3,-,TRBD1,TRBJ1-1,CASSYWGGGGGEAFF,TGTGCCAGCAGTTACTGGGGAGGGGGCGGTGGTGAAGCTTTCTTT
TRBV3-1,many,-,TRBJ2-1,CASSQGAAAGEQFF,TGTGCCAGCAGCCAAGGAGCAGCAGCGGGTGAGCAGTTCTTC
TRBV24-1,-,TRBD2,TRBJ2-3,CATSVEGVAGHLISTDTQYF,TGTGCCACCAGTGTAGAAGGGGTAGCGGGACACCTTATAAGCACAGATACGCAGTATTTT
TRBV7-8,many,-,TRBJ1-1,CASRASRARATEAFF,TGTGCCAGCAGGGCATCCAGGGCGAGGGCCACTGAAGCTTTCTTT
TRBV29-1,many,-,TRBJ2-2,CSVVLRRQNTGELFF,TGCAGCGTTGTCTTAAGGCGGCAGAACACCGGGGAGCTGTTTTTT
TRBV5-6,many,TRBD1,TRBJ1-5,CASSLTGFGQPQHF,TGTGCCAGCAGCCTGACAGGGTTTGGCCAGCCCCAGCATTTT
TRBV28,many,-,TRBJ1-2,CASSPDLRVGIGGYTF,TGTGCCAGCAGTCCCGACTTAAGGGTAGGGATTGGTGGCTACACCTTC
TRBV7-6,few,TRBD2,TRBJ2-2,CASSPLAGSVEFTGELFF,TGTGCCAGCAGCCCCTTAGCGGGGAGCGTCGAGTTCACCGGGGAGCTGTTTTTT
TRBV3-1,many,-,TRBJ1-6,CASSQGSHYQGSNSPLHF,TGTGCCAGCAGCCAAGGGTCCCATTATCAGGGGTCGAATTCACCCCTCCACTTT
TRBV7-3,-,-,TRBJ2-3,CASSTEGRNADTQYF,TGTGCCAGCAGCACGGAGGGGAGGAACGCAGATACGCAGTATTTT
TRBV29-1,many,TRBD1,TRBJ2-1,CSVGTGNNEQFF,TGCAGCGTTGGGACAGGGAACAATGAGCAGTTCTTC
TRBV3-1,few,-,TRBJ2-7,CASSSQAGTYEQYF,TGTGCCAGCAGCAGTCAAGCCGGGACTTACGAGCAGTACTTC
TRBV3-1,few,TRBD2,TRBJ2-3,CASSLTGLAASTDTQYF,TGTGCCAGCAGCCTTACAGGACTAGCGGCTTCCACAGATACGCAGTATTTT
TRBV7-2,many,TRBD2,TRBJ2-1,CASSLDAGGYNEQFF,TGTGCCAGCAGCTTAGATGCGGGGGGGTACAATGAGCAGTTCTTC
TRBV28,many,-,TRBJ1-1,CASSLWVGGNAEAFF,TGTGCCAGCAGTTTATGGGTAGGGGGTAACGCTGAAGCTTTCTTT
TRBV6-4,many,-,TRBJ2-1,CASSDSAGYNEQFF,TGTGCCAGCAGTGACTCAGCGGGCTACAATGAGCAGTTCTTC
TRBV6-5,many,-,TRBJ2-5,CASSYGGNQETQYF,TGTGCCAGCAGTTACGGGGGGAACCAAGAGACCCAGTACTTC
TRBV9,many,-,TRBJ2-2,CASSPEVWLSNTGELFF,TGTGCCAGCAGCCCCGAAGTATGGTTATCGAACACCGGGGAGCTGTTTTTT
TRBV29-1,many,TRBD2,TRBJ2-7,CSVEGGTSYEQYF,TGCAGCGTTGAGGGGGGGACCTCCTACGAGCAGTACTTC
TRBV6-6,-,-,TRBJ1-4,CASTPFNANEKLFF,TGTGCCAGCACTCCCTTTAATGCTAATGAAAAACTGTTTTTT
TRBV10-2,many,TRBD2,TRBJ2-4,CASRSSGGAKNIQYF,TGCGCCAGCAGGTCCAGCGGGGGGGCCAAAAACATTCAGTACTTC
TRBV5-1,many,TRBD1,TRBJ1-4,CASTPKGQGNEKLFF,TGCGCCAGCACCCCGAAGGGACAGGGTAACGAAAAACTGTTTTTT
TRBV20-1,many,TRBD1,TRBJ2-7,CSARDLGQGGAYEQYF,TGCAGTGCTAGAGATCTAGGACAGGGTGGCGCCTACGAGCAGTACTTC
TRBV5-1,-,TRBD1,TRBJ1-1,CASSWNRGGTEAFF,TGCGCCAGCAGCTGGAACAGGGGTGGCACTGAAGCTTTCTTT
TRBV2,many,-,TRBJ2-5,CASSGGQGETQYF,TGTGCCAGCAGTGGAGGGCAGGGAGAGACCCAGTACTTC
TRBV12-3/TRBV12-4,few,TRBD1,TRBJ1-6,CASSARQGSSSPLHF,TGTGCCAGCAGTGCCAGACAGGGTTCGAGTTCACCCCTCCACTTT
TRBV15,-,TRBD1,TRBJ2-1,CATSREIQGAFYNEQFF,TGTGCCACCAGCAGAGAGATACAGGGGGCCTTCTACAATGAGCAGTTCTTC
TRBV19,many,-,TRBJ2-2,CASRELINGELFF,TGTGCCAGTAGGGAATTGATTAACGGGGAGCTGTTTTTT
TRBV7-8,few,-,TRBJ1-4,CASSLMVLRSSTNEKLFF,TGTGCCAGCAGCTTAATGGTGTTAAGGAGTTCAACTAATGAAAAACTGTTTTTT
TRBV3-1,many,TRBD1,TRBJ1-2,CASSQEGQGFPTRGYTF,TGTGCCAGCAGCCAGGAGGGACAGGGGTTTCCTACGCGGGGCTACACCTTC
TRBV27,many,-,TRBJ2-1,CASSLSAGGVEQFF,TGTGCCAGCAGTTTATCCGCCGGGGGTGTTGAGCAGTTCTTC
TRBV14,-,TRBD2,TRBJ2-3,CASSQGSLAGVTDTQYF,TGTGCCAGCAGCCAAGGGTCCCTAGCGGGGGTGACAGATACGCAGTATTTT
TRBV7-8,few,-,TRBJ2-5,CASSLRGRSGAGETQYF,TGTGCCAGCAGCTTAAGGGGGCGGAGCGGGGCTGGGGAGACCCAGTACTTC
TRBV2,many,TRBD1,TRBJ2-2,CASSRDRGNTGELFF,TGTGCCAGCAGTCGGGACAGGGGGAACACCGGGGAGCTGTTTTTT
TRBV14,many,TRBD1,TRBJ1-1,CASGTGPTEAFF,TGTGCCAGCGGGACAGGGCCGACTGAAGCTTTCTTT
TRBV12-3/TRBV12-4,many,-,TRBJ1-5,CASSPGWGNQPQHF,TGTGCCAGCAGTCCGGGGTGGGGCAATCAGCCCCAGCATTTT
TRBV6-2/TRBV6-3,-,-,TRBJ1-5,CASRQDGFSNQPQHF,TGTGCCAGCAGGCAGGACGGTTTTAGCAATCAGCCCCAGCATTTT
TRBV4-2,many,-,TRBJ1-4,CASSQDIAATNEKLFF,TGTGCCAGCAGCCAAGATATAGCCGCAACTAATGAAAAACTGTTTTTT
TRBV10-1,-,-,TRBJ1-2,CASSGSREDGYTF,TGCGCCAGCAGTGGAAGCCGGGAGGATGGCTACACCTTC
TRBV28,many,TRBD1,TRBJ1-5,CASSSGQGRAGRNQPQHF,TGTGCCAGCAGCTCTGGACAGGGACGGGCGGGTCGCAATCAGCCCCAGCATTTT
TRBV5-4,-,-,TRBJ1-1,CASSLMGAPTAPAFF,TGTGCCAGCAGCTTGATGGGAGCCCCGACGGCCCCAGCTTTCTTT
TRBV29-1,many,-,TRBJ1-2,CSVDWGTGYTF,TGCAGCGTTGATTGGGGGACTGGCTACACCTTC
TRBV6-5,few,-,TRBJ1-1,CASSPRVGTITEAFF,TGTGCCAGCAGTCCCCGGGTAGGGACGATCACTGAAGCTTTCTTT
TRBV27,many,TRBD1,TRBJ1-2,CASRISGQRNYGYTF,TGTGCCAGCAGAATATCGGGACAGAGAAACTATGGCTACACCTTC
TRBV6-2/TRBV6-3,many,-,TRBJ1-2,CASSIPGGLATLYGYTF,TGTGCCAGCAGCATCCCCGGCGGTTTAGCTACCCTCTATGGCTACACCTTC
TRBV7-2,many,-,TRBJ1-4,CASSLVGYKEKLFF,TGTGCCAGCAGCCTAGTAGGTTACAAGGAAAAACTGTTTTTT
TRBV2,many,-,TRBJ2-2,CASSTLLGGELFF,TGTGCCAGCAGTACCTTATTGGGCGGGGAGCTGTTTTTT